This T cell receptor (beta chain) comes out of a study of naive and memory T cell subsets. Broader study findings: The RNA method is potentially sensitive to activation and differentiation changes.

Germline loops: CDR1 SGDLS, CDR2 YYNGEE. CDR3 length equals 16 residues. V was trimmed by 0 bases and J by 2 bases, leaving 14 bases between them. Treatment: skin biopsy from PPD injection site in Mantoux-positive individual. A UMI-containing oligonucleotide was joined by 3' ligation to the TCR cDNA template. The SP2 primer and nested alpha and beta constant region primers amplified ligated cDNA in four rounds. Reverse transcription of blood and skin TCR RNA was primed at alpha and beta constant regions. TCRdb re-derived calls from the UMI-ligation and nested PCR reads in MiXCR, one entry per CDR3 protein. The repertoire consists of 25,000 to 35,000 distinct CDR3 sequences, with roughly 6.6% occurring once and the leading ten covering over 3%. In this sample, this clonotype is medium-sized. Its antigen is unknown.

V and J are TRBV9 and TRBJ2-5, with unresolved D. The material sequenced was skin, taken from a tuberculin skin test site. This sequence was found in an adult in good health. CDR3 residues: CASSVGVQLPQETQYF. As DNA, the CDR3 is TGTGCCAGCAGCGTAGGGGTCCAACTACCTCAAGAGACCCAGTACTTC.